Listed below are T cell receptor beta chains from one sample, sequenced in a study of blood T cell repertoires in COVID-19. Using immunoSEQ multiplex PCR, the repertoire was profiled, and TCRdb retains in-frame clones only, with some absent. The table shows under 250,000 clones, with 80% to 90% occurring only once. Material: PBMCs or T cells enriched from blood (not recorded which). The receptors were gathered from a woman aged 40 to 49 who had been exposed to COVID-19. Each CDR3 is given with its conserved first and last residue. The D gene is left open where the match is weak. Clone size appears in some rows only: once, few, many, or a class for an expanded clone.

>TRBD1|TRBV19|NA|TRBJ1-4
TGTGCCAGTAGAAAGGGGGCGAGTGAAAAACTGTTTTTT
CASRKGASEKLFF
>NA|TRBV21-1|NA|TRBJ1-5
TGTGCCAGCAGCAAATTGCCAGGGTTTAGCAATCAGCCCCAGCATTTT
CASSKLPGFSNQPQHF
>NA|TRBV29-1|NA|TRBJ1-5
TGCAGCGTTGCACTCACACAGAGTAATCAGCCCCAGCATTTT
CSVALTQSNQPQHF
>NA|TRBV9|NA|TRBJ2-3
TGTGCCAGCAGCGTAGTTCCTGAGGGCCAGACAGATACGCAGTATTTT
CASSVVPEGQTDTQYF
>NA|TRBV20-1|NA|TRBJ2-1
TGCAGTGCCCTTTATGACAATGAGCAGTTCTTC
CSALYDNEQFF
>NA|TRBV25-1|NA|TRBJ1-3
TGTGCCAGCAGCACAGGATTTTCTGGAAACACCATATATTTT
CASSTGFSGNTIYF
>TRBD2|TRBV7-2|few|TRBJ2-7
TGTGCCAGCACCCGGGCGGGGGGAGCGTACGAGCAGTACTTC
CASTRAGGAYEQYF
>NA|TRBV5-6|NA|TRBJ1-5
TGTGCCAGCAGCTTGCAGGGAGGCAGCAATCAGCCCCAGCATTTT
CASSLQGGSNQPQHF
>TRBD2|TRBV11-3|NA|TRBJ2-1
TGTGCCAGCAGCTTAGACTCTCTAGCGGGATTCTACAATGAGCAGTTCTTC
CASSLDSLAGFYNEQFF
>NA|TRBV6-4|NA|TRBJ1-2
TGTGCCAGCAGTAACAGGGAGGGTTTTGGCTACACCTTC
CASSNREGFGYTF
>TRBD1|TRBV18|NA|TRBJ2-1
TGTGCCAGCTCACCACAACAGGGGATCGCCTACAATGAGCAGTTCTTC
CASSPQQGIAYNEQFF
>NA|TRBV9|many|TRBJ2-3
TGTGCCAGCAGCGTAGAATCCGGGGACACCCGCACAGATACGCAGTATTTT
CASSVESGDTRTDTQYF
>TRBD1|TRBV30|NA|TRBJ1-1
TGTGCCTGGATTCGGTTTGGGACAGGGGAATTGAACACTGAAGCTTTCTTT
CAWIRFGTGELNTEAFF
>TRBD1|TRBV7-9|NA|TRBJ1-5
TGTGCCAGCAGCCCCACAGGGGGAAATCAGCCCCAGCATTTT
CASSPTGGNQPQHF
>TRBD2|TRBV9|NA|TRBJ2-7
TGTGCCAGCAGCGCTAGCGGGGGGGTTACCTACGAGCAGTACTTC
CASSASGGVTYEQYF
>NA|TRBV27|NA|TRBJ1-2
TGTGCCAGCAGTTTTTTGCGGGGGGCGAGGGTTTATGGCTACACCTTC
CASSFLRGARVYGYTF
>NA|TRBV5-6|few|TRBJ2-6
TGTGCCAGCAAGTTACGTGGCGGGCATCTCTCTGGGGCCAACGTCCTGACTTTC
CASKLRGGHLSGANVLTF
>NA|TRBV16|NA|TRBJ1-2
TGTGCCAGCAGCCGCTCACAGGGCCCGTATGGCTACACCTTC
CASSRSQGPYGYTF
>NA|TRBV4-2|NA|TRBJ2-1
TGTGCCAGCAGTCTAGGGGGAGGGCGTAATGAGCAGTTCTTC
CASSLGGGRNEQFF
>NA|TRBV11-2|NA|TRBJ1-1
TGTGCCAGCAGCCCTCTCGGGTACGGGGTAACTGAAGCTTTCTTT
CASSPLGYGVTEAFF
>NA|TRBV11-2|NA|TRBJ1-1
TGTGCCAGCAGCTTAGATAGGCGGGGACCCATCTCCTTTGAAGCTTTCTTT
CASSLDRRGPISFEAFF
>NA|TRBV9|NA|TRBJ2-3
TGTGCCAGCAGCGTAGAAATGGTGAGCGTAAGCACAGATACGCAGTATTTT
CASSVEMVSVSTDTQYF
>TRBD2|TRBV19|NA|TRBJ2-1
TGTGCCAGTAAGACTAGCGGATGGGGCTACAATGAGCAGTTCTTC
CASKTSGWGYNEQFF
>NA|TRBV19|NA|TRBJ1-5
TGTGCCAGTAGTATAGGTTTTGGGGGCAGGGCCCTTTATAGCAATCAGCCCCAGCATTTT
CASSIGFGGRALYSNQPQHF
>NA|TRBV2|few|TRBJ2-2
TGTGCCAGCAGCTACACCGGGGAGCTGTTTTTT
CASSYTGELFF
>NA|TRBV3-1/TRBV3-2|NA|TRBJ2-2
TGTGCCAGCAGCCCCTCCCTCTCCGGGGAGCTGTTTTTT
CASSPSLSGELFF
>TRBD2|TRBV18|NA|TRBJ2-1
TGTGCCAGCTCAGCGGGCGGGAGCAAAGATGAGCAGTTCTTC
CASSAGGSKDEQFF
>NA|TRBV19|few|TRBJ1-2
TGTGCCAGTAATAACAGGAACTATGGCTACACCTTC
CASNNRNYGYTF